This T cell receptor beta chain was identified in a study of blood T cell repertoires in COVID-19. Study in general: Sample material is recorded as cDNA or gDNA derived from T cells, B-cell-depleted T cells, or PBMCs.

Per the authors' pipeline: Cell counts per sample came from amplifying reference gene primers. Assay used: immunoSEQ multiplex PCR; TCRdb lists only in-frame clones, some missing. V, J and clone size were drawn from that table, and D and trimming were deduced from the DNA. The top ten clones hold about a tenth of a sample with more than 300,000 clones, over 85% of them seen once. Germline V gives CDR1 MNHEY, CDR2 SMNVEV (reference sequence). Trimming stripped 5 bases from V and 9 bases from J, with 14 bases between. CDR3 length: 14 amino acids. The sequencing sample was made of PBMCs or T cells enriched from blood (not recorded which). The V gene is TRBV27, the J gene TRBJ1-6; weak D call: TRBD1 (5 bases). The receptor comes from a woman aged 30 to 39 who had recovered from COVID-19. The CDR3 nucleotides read TGTGCCAGCAGTCGACAGCCTATAAGTTCACCCCTCCACTTT. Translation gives CASSRQPISSPLHF.